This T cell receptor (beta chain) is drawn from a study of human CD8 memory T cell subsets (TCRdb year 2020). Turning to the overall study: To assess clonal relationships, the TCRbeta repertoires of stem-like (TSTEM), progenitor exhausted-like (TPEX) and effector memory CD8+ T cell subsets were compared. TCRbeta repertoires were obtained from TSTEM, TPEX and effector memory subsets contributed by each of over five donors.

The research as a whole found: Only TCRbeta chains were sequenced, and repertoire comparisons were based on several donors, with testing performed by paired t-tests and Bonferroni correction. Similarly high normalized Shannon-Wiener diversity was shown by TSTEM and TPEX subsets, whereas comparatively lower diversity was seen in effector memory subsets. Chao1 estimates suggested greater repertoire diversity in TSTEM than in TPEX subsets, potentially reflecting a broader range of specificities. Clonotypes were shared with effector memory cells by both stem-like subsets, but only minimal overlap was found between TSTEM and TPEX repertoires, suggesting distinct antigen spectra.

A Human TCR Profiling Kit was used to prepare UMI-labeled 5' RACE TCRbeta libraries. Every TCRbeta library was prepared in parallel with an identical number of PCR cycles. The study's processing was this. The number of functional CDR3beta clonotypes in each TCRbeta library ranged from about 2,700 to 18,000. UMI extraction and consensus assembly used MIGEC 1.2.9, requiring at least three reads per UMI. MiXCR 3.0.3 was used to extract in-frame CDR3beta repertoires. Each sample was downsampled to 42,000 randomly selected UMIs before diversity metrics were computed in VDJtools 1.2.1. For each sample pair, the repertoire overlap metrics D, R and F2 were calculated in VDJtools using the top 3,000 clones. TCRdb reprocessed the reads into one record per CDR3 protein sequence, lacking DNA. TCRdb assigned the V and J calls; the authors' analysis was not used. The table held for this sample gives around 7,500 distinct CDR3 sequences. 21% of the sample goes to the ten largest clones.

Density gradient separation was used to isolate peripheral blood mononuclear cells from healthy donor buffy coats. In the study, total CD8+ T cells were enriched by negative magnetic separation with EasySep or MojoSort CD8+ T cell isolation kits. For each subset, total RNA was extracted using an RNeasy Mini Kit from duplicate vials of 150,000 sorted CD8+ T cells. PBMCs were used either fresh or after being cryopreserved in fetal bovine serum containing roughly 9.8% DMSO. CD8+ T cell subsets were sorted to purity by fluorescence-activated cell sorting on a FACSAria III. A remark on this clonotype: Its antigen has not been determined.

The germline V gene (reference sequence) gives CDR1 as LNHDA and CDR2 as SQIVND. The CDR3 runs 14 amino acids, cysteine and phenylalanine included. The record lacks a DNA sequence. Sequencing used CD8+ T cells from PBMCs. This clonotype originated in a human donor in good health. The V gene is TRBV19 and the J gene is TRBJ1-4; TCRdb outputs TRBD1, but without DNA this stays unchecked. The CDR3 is CASSSGWTNEKLFF.